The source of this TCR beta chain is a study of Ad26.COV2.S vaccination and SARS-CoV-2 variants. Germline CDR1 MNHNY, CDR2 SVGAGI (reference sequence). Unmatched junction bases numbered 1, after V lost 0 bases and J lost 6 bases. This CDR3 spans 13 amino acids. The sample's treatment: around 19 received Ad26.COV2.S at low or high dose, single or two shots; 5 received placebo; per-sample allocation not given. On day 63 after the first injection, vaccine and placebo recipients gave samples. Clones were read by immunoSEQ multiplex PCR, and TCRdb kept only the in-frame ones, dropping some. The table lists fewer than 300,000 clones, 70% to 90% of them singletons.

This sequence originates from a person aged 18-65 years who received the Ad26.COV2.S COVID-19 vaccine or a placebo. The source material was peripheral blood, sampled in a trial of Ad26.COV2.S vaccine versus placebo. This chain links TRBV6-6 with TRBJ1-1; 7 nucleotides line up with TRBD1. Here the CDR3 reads CASSYSGGPEAFF. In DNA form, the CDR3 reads TGTGCCAGCAGTTACTCAGGGGGCCCTGAAGCTTTCTTT.